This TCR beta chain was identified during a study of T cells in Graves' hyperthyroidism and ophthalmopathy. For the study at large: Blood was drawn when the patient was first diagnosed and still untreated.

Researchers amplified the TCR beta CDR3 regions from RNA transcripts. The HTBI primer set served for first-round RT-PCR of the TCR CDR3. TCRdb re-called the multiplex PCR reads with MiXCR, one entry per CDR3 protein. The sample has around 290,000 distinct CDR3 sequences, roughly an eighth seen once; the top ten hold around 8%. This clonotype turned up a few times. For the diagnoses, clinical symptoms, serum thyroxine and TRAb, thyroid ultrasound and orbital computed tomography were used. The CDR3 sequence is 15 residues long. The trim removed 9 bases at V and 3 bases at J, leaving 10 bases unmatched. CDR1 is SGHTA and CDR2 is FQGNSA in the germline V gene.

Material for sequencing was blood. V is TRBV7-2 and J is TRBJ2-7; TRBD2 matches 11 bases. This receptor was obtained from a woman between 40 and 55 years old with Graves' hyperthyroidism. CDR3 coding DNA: TGTGCCAGTAGTTTTGGACTAGCGGGCGACTACGAGCAGTACTTC. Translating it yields CASSFGLAGDYEQYF.